A single T cell receptor beta chain is shown here with its context. Its antigen is not yet known. Per-base qualities were not stored, and no clone one base away is much larger. These data belong to a study of blood T cell repertoires in COVID-19 (dated by TCRdb to between 2020 and 2021). Regarding the complete study: The collaborator samples originated in the United States, Italy and Spain and spanned the acute and convalescent phases of COVID-19. The prospective study material was composed of cDNA or gDNA derived from T cells, B-cell-depleted T cells, or PBMCs. The dataset comprised deeply sampled blood TCRbeta repertoires from subjects exposed to, actively infected with, or recovered from COVID-19. The repertoires were released in a freely available public database meant as a resource for research on the immune response to SARS-CoV-2. Samples came from the ongoing ImmuneRACE study (first 160 participants) plus 1,254 subjects from 6 global collaborators. Nearly every sample came with metadata listing a de-identified subject ID, COVID-19 status, age in years and sex. Where available, HLA class I and class II types were taken from metadata supplied by the sample provider and were not determined by assay-based typing.

TCRbeta CDR3 regions were amplified from genomic DNA by means of the immunoSEQ Assay, a bias-controlled multiplex PCR. Processing in the source paper ran as follows. Within the assay, amplification of reference gene primers was used to estimate how many nucleated cells each sample contained. To quantify the absolute abundance of each unique TCRbeta CDR3 rearrangement, sequence reads were collapsed and filtered. For each sample, productive Simpson clonality was calculated by taking the square root of Simpson's diversity index across productive rearrangements. Not all clones reach the TCRdb copy of this immuneACCESS table, which keeps in-frame sequences only. Checked studies attribute under half of the gap to unresolved V genes and leave the rest unexplained. V and J calls and clone size come straight from that table; D and trimming were deduced from the DNA. This sample has some 150,000 clones in its table, and about 76% of those were observed once. 8.4% of the sample lies in the top ten.

Study-wide conclusions, independent of this receptor: The quantity of clinical and demographic metadata differed by source and by participant and was supplied without curation.

Collaborating institutions collected whole blood in K2EDTA tubes following their own protocols. For TCRbeta analysis, collaborators shipped samples in one of three forms: frozen whole blood, isolated PBMCs, or DNA extracted from either of those sample types. The CDR3 spans 13 residues, from the cysteine through the phenylalanine. Only CDR3 DNA remains: 39 bases, in frame from the first base. The V end loses 5 bases and the J end loses 3 bases, and a stretch of 11 bases separates them. The TCR comes from a woman in her sixties with active or convalescent COVID-19. The sample consisted of peripheral blood. The rearrangement joined TRBV12-3 or TRBV12-4 to TRBJ2-7; D gene: possibly TRBD1, on 5 matching bases. The DNA sequence follows: TGTGCCAGCAGTGCCAGGGTGCGCTACGAGCAGTACTTC. This encodes CASSARVRYEQYF.